The clone carrying this T cell receptor beta chain came up a few times. This record belongs to a study of blood T cell repertoires in COVID-19. In germline, CDR1 is SGHVS, CDR2 FQNEAQ. The CDR3 contains 14 residues. V lost 1 base and J 6 bases, leaving 11 bases between the germline ends. Method: immunoSEQ multiplex PCR; TCRdb's copy keeps in-frame clones and lacks some. Of 35,000 to 45,000 clones in the sample, approximately 80% were seen once. The J gene is TRBJ2-3, the V gene TRBV7-8, with D uncertain. Sequencing was done on a sample of peripheral blood. This TCR was recovered from a middle-aged man with active COVID-19. As DNA, the CDR3 is TGTGCCAGCAGCTTAGGTTCAGGTATCGATACGCAGTATTTT. This encodes CASSLGSGIDTQYF.